The next 15 T cell receptor beta chains were all read from a single sample in a study of T cell changes during pregnancy in multiple sclerosis. TCRdb's copy holds only in-frame clones and misses some; the assay was immunoSEQ multiplex PCR. The sample carries about 92,000 clones, 85% to 95% recorded once. This specimen consisted of peripheral blood, obtained in the first trimester of pregnancy. These receptors were taken from a female donor with multiple sclerosis, enrolled in a pregnancy study.

The genes are TRBV2 and TRBJ2-7; D unresolved. Trimming left V 6 bases short and J 3 bases short, with 15 bases between. Germline lookup yields CDR1 SNHLY and CDR2 FYNNEI. There are 14 residues in the CDR3. Written as DNA, the CDR3 is TGTGCCAGCAGGGTGTCACAGCTGAGCTACGAGCAGTACTTC. This encodes CASRVSQLSYEQYF.

The rearrangement uses TRBV7-2 and TRBJ1-1; D remains unclear. CDR3 size: 12 residues. Germline V CDR1 and CDR2: SGHTA, FQGNSA. V gave up 5 bases and J gave up 5 bases, with 9 bases separating them. The CDR3 reads CASSPRKTEAFF. The CDR3, as DNA: TGTGCCAGCAGCCCGCGGAAAACTGAAGCTTTCTTT.

V gene TRBV18 combines with J gene TRBJ2-1; 12 bases fit TRBD1. Unmatched junction bases numbered 3, after V lost 7 bases and J lost 5 bases. Per germline, CDR1 KGHSH and CDR2 LQKENI. There are 14 residues in the CDR3. In nucleotides, the CDR3 is TGTGCCAGCTTGGGACAGGGGGCGAACAATGAGCAGTTCTTC. Its translation is CASLGQGANNEQFF.

This clone was counted between two and nine times. This rearrangement joins TRBV7-9 to TRBJ1-1; possible D gene TRBD1, 6 bases. This CDR3 has 13 residues. With 6 bases removed from V and 2 bases from J, the gap between germline ends came to 10 bases. Germline CDR1 and CDR2: SEHNR and FQNEAQ (reference sequence). The CDR3 loop reads CASSSQGNTEAFF. As DNA, the CDR3 is TGTGCCAGCAGTTCACAGGGTAACACTGAAGCTTTCTTT.

This chain links TRBV4-1 with TRBJ2-3; D is uncertain. Germline V lookup: CDR1 MGHRA, CDR2 YSYEKL. The V gene lost 6 bases and the J gene lost 3 bases, with 13 bases spanning the gap. This CDR3 region has 14 residues. CDR3 in amino acids: CASSPPVGTDTQYF. CDR3 sequence (DNA): TGCGCCAGCAGTCCCCCCGTCGGGACAGATACGCAGTATTTT.

This chain uses TRBV5-1 with TRBJ2-7; 8 bases are a match to TRBD2. The germline gives CDR1 SGHRS, CDR2 YFSETQ. The V segment lost 2 bases and the J segment 0 bases; nucleotides outside the gene matches: 4. The CDR3 is 15 amino acids. The CDR3 region is CASSFSGKYSYEQYF. In nucleotides, the CDR3 is TGCGCCAGCAGCTTTAGCGGGAAGTACTCCTACGAGCAGTACTTC.

The chain joins TRBV27 to TRBJ2-7; the D is unclear. The CDR3 loop spans 12 amino acids. V lost 5 bases, J lost 6 bases, and 11 bases lay in between. Germline CDR1 reads MNHEY; CDR2 reads SMNVEV (reference sequence). The chain's CDR3 is CASSPPAIEQYF. In DNA, the CDR3 is TGTGCCAGCAGTCCCCCTGCGATCGAGCAGTACTTC.

The chain has TRBV5-1 and TRBJ2-5, with 8 bases identical to TRBD2. CDR3 size: 15 residues. The V gene's germline CDR1 is SGHRS and CDR2 YFSETQ. V lost 9 bases and J lost 1; bases outside the gene matches: 11. The DNA for the CDR3 is TGCGCCACCGGACAGCTGGGACTAGGCCAAGAGACCCAGTACTTC. Its translation: CATGQLGLGQETQYF. The full variable domain, rest sourced from reference TRBV5-1 and TRBJ2-5, is KAGVTQTPRYLIKTRGQQVTLSCSPISGHRSVSWYQQTPGQGLQFLFEYFSETQRNKGNFPGRFSGRQFSNSRSEMNVSTLELGDSALYLCATGQLGLGQETQYFGPGTRLLVL.

This chain uses TRBV4-2 with TRBJ2-7, with TRBD2 as a possible D gene (5 bases). The CDR3 is 17 residues long. Deletions cut 1 base from V and 4 bases from J, with 20 bases between. The germline V gene has CDR1 LGHNA and CDR2 YNFKEQ. The chain's CDR3 is CASSQGFFGGPPYEQYF. Written as DNA, the CDR3 is TGTGCCAGCAGCCAAGGGTTCTTTGGCGGGCCACCGTACGAGCAGTACTTC.

This clone has just a few counts. The chain is built from TRBV6-1 and TRBJ1-2, with no clear D. Trimming removed 1 base from V and 6 bases from J, with 12 bases in between. CDR1 is MNHNS and CDR2 is SASEGT in the germline V gene. This CDR3 region has 14 residues. The DNA for the CDR3 is TGTGCCAGCAGTGAAGTAGGAGGCTCTGATGGCTACACCTTC. Translating it yields CASSEVGGSDGYTF.

The CDR3 DNA follows: TGTGCCAGCAGCCAATTTTGGATCCTCTGGACTAGCGGGAGTAGGGACTACGAGCAGTACTTC. Its protein is CASSQFWILWTSGSRDYEQYF. The chain uses TRBV4-2 and TRBJ2-7, with 13 bases fitting TRBD2. The CDR3 consists of 21 residues. Germline assignment: CDR1 LGHNA and CDR2 YNFKEQ. The J segment lost 3 bases and the V segment lost 2 bases, leaving 19 bases of the junction unmatched.

The gene calls are TRBV9 and TRBJ2-2; the D is unclear. The CDR3 is 13 residues long. From germline, CDR1 is SGDLS and CDR2 YYNGEE. V lost 0 bases, J lost 6 bases, and 6 bases lay in between. Here the CDR3 DNA reads TGTGCCAGCAGCGTAGGCCAGGCCGGGGAGCTGTTTTTT. It encodes CASSVGQAGELFF.

The J gene is TRBJ2-7, the V gene TRBV28, with 7 bases that match TRBD2. V lost 10 bases and J lost 5; bases outside the gene matches: 11. Germline-derived CDR1 and CDR2 are MDHEN and SYDVKM. This CDR3 comprises 13 residues. The CDR3 DNA follows: TGTGCCATCGCTCAGGGAGGGCCCCACGAGCAGTACTTC. This sequence encodes CAIAQGGPHEQYF.

The chain is built from TRBV7-9 and TRBJ2-3, with TRBD2 matching 9 bases. The CDR3 has 17 residues. CDR1 is SEHNR and CDR2 is FQNEAQ in the germline V gene (reference sequence). Germline trimming cut 5 bases from V and 2 bases from J; bases unmatched to any gene: 11. CDR3 protein: CASSATTGLANTDTQYF. DNA of the CDR3: TGTGCCAGCAGCGCAACGACCGGACTAGCGAACACAGATACGCAGTATTTT. The full variable domain, rest sourced from reference TRBV7-9 and TRBJ2-3, is DTGVSQNPRHKITKRGQNVTFRCDPISEHNRLYWYRQTLGQGPEFLTYFQNEAQLEKSRLLSDRFSAERPKGSFSTLEIQRTEQGDSAMYLCASSATTGLANTDTQYFGPGTRLTVL.

V gene TRBV9 combines with J gene TRBJ1-4; the match to TRBD1 covers 12 bases. The germline CDR1 and CDR2 sequences are SGDLS and YYNGEE. The ends lost 0 bases at V and 6 bases at J; junction bases unmatched: 12. The CDR3 covers 19 residues. The DNA of the CDR3 is TGTGCCAGCAGCGTAGGGCGGGACAGGGGGCGCCCCGGAGATGAAAAACTGTTTTTT. Protein sequence: CASSVGRDRGRPGDEKLFF.